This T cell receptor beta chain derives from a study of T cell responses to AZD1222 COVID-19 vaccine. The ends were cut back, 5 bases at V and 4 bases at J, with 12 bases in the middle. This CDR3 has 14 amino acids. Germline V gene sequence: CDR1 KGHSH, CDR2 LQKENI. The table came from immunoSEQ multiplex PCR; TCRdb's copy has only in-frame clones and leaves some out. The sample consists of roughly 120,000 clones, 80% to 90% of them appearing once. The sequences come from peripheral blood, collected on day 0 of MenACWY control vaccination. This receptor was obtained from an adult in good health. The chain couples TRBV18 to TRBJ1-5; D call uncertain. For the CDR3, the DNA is TGTGCCAGCTCATACTCCGGAGGGAATCAGCCCCAGCATTTT. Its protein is CASSYSGGNQPQHF.